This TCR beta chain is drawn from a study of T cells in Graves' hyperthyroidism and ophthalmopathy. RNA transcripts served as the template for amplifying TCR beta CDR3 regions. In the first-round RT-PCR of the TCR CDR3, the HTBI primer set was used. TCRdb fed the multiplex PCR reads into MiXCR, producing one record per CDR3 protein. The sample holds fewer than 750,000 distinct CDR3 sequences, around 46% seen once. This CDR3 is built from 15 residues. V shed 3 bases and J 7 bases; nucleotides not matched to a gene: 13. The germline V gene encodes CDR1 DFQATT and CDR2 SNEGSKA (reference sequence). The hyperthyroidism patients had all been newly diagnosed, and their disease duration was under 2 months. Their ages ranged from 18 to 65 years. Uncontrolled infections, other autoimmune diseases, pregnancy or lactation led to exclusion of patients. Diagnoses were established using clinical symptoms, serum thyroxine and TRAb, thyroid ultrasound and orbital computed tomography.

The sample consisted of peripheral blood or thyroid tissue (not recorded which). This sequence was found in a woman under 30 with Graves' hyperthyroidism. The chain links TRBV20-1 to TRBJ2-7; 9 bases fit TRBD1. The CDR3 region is CSASDRGGKAWEQYF. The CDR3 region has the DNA TGCAGTGCTAGTGACAGGGGGGGAAAGGCGTGGGAGCAGTACTTC.